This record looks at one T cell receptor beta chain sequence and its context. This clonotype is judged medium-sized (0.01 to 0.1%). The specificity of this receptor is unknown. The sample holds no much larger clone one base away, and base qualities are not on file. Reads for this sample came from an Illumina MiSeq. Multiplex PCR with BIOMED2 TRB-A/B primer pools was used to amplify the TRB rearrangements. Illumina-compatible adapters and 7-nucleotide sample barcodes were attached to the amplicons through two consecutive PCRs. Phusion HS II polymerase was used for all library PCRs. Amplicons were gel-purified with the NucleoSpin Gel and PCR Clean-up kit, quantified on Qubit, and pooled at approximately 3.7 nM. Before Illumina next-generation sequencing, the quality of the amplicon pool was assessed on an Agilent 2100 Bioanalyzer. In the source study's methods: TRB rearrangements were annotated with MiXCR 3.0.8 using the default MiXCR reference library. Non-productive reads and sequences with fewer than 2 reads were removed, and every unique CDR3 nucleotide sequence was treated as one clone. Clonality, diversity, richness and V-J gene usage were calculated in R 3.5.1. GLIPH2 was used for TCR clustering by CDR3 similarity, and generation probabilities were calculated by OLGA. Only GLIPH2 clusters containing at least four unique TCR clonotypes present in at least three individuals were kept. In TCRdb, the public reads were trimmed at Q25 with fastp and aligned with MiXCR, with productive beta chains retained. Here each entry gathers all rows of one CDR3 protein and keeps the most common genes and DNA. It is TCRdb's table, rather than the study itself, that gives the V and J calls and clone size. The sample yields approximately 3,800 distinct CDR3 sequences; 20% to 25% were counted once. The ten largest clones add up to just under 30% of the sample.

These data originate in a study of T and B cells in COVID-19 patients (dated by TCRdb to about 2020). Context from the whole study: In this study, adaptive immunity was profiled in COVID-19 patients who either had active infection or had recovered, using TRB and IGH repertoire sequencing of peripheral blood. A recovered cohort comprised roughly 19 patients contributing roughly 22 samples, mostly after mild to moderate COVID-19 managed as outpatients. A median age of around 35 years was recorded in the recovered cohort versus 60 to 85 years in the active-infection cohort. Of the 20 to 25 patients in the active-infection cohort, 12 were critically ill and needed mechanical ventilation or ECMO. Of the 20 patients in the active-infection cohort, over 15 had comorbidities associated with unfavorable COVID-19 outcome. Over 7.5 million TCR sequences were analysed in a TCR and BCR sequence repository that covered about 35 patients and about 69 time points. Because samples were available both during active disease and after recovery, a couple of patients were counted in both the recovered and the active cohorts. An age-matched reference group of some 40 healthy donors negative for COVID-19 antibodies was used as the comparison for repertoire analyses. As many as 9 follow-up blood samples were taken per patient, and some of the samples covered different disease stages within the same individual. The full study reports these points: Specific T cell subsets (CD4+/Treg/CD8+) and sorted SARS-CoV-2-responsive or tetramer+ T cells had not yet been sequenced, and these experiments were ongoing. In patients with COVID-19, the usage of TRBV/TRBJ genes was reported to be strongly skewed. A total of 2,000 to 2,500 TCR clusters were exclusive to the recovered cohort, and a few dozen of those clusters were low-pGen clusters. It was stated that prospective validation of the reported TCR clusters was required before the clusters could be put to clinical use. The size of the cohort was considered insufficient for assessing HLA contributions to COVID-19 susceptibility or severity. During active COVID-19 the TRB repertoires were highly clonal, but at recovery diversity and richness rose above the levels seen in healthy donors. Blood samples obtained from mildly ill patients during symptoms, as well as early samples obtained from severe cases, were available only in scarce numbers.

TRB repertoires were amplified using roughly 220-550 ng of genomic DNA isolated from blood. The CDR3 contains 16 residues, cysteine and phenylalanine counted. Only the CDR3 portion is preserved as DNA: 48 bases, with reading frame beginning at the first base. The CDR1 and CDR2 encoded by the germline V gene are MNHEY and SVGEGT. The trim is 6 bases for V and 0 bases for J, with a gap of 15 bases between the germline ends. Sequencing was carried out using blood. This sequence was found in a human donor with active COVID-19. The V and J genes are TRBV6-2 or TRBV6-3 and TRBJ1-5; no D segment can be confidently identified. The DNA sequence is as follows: TGTGCCAGCAGCCACAACATAAACTATAGCAATCAGCCCCAGCATTTT. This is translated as CASSHNINYSNQPQHF.